This TCR beta chain was retrieved from a study of cytomegalovirus exposure and HLA in healthy donors. Study summary: Genetic ancestry analysis placed around four fifths of the roughly 400 donors that were genotyped in the Caucasian-associated cluster.

This clone was counted a few times. Antigen unknown. Study-wide points: There were a few CMV-associated chains whose specificity for CMV antigens was confirmed in vitro.

60 Vbeta and 13 Jbeta primers were used in PCR. The table came from immunoSEQ multiplex PCR; TCRdb's copy has only in-frame clones and leaves some out. The table has 90,000 to 150,000 clones, about 16% seen once. The V gene lost 4 bases and the J gene lost 7 bases, with 20 bases spanning the gap. Germline CDR1 reads SGHNT; CDR2 reads YYREEE (reference sequence). The CDR3 has 15 amino acids. The sequence was collected from a young woman in good health and CMV-seronegative. Sequenced sample: PBMCs. The chain couples TRBV5-4 to TRBJ1-2, with D maybe TRBD1 (6 bases). This CDR3 reads CASSHRQDPSGGYTF. CDR3 DNA: TGTGCCAGCAGCCATCGACAGGATCCTTCTGGTGGCTACACCTTC.